The clone carrying this TCR beta chain has a handful of counts. The antigen is not known. In the same sample, other DNA sequences code for this CDR3. Clones were read by immunoSEQ multiplex PCR, and TCRdb kept only the in-frame ones, dropping some. The data hold fewer than 1.4 million clones, with more than 75% observed a single time. This entry is derived from a study of shared clonotypes between healthy human individuals. Study-level points and caveats: Only blood underwent sampling, and tissue repertoires likely differ.

Per germline, CDR1 SGDLS and CDR2 YYNGEE. There are 12 residues in the CDR3. The V end was cut by 3 bases, the J end by 0 bases, with 2 bases between. Material for sequencing was memory CD4+ T cells from PBMCs. Subset in this sample: CD45RA-negative fraction. J is TRBJ2-3 and V is TRBV9; D is unclear. The TCR comes from a man younger than 35 in good health. Some clones in this sample may be carry-over from other donors' samples. The CDR3 bases are TGTGCCAGCAGCGCGAGCACAGATACGCAGTATTTT. Translating gives CASSASTDTQYF. Full variable domain (remainder filled in from reference TRBV9 and TRBJ2-3): DSGVTQTPKHLITATGQRVTLRCSPRSGDLSVYWYQQSLDQGLQFLIQYYNGEERAKGNILERFSAQQFPDLHSELNLSSLELGDSALYFCASSASTDTQYFGPGTRLTVL.